What follows describes a single TCR beta chain. Its specificity is not known. V was clipped by 4 bases and J by 4 bases, with 16 bases between them. From germline, CDR1 is SGHVS and CDR2 FQNEAQ. The CDR3 contains 16 residues. MiXCR, run by TCRdb on the RT-PCR reads, gives a single entry per CDR3 protein. Of some 640,000 distinct CDR3 sequences in the sample, about 15% were seen once. The data stem from a study of response to subunit inactivated influenza vaccine. Overall study results and limits: New T cells are recruited in small numbers by each seasonal influenza vaccination, according to the authors' suggestion.

V usage is TRBV7-8 and J usage is TRBJ2-2, with D maybe TRBD2 (5 bases). This TCR was sampled from a man aged 45-65 years who received an inactivated influenza vaccine. Specimen: PBMCs from blood, collected 14 to 15 days before vaccination. Here the CDR3 reads CASSSNAGVSTGELFF. CDR3 bases: TGTGCCAGCAGCTCTAATGCCGGGGTTAGCACCGGGGAGCTGTTTTTT.